The T cell receptor (beta chain) under discussion was sequenced for a study of blood T cell repertoires in COVID-19. The V end lost 2 bases, the J end lost 5 bases, and 3 bases lay between the germline ends. Germline CDR1 is GTSNPN and CDR2 is SVGIG (reference sequence). The CDR3 contains 11 residues. The table came from immunoSEQ multiplex PCR; TCRdb's copy has only in-frame clones and leaves some out. Of 300,000 to 400,000 clones detected, 88% appear once; the ten largest clones hold 1.2%. This sequence originates from a young woman who had recovered from COVID-19. The rearrangement joins TRBV30 to TRBJ2-2; D unresolved. Sequences were obtained from PBMCs or T cells enriched from blood (not recorded which). The CDR3 DNA follows: TGTGCCTGGAGTTCTACCGGGGAGCTGTTTTTT. Translated: CAWSSTGELFF. The variable domain in full, with the rest retrieved from reference TRBV30 and TRBJ2-2, is SQTIHQWPATLVQPVGSPLSLECTVEGTSNPNLYWYRQAAGRGLQLLFYSVGIGQISSEVPQNLSASRPQDRQFILSSKKLLLSDSGFYLCAWSSTGELFFGEGSRLTVL.